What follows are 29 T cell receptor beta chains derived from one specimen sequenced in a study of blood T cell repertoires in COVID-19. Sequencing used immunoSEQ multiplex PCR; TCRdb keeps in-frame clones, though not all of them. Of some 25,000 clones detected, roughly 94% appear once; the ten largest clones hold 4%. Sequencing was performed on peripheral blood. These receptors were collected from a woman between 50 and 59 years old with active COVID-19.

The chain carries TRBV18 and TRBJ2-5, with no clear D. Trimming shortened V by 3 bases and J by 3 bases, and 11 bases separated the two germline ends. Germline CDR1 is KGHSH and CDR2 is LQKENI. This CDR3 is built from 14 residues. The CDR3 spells CASSPGVSEETQYF. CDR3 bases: TGTGCCAGCTCACCGGGCGTTAGTGAAGAGACCCAGTACTTC.

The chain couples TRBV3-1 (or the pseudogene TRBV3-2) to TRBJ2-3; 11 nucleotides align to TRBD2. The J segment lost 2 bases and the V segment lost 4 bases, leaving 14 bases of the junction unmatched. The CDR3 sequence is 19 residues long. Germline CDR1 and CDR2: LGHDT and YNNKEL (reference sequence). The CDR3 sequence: CASSLLAAGTSGITDTQYF. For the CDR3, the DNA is TGTGCCAGCAGCCTCCTGGCGGCCGGGACTAGCGGAATCACAGATACGCAGTATTTT.

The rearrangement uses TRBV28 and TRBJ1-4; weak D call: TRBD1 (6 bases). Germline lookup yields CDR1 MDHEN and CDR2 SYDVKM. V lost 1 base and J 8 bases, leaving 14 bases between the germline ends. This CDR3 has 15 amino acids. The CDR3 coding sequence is TGTGCCAGCAGTTTATCGACAGGCGGGCGAGAAAAACTGTTTTTT. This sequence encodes CASSLSTGGREKLFF.

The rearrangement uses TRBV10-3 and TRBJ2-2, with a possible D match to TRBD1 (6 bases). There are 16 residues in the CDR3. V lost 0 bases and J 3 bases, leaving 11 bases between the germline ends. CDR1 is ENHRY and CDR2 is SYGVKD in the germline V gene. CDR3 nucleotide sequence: TGTGCCATCAGTGAGTCGCAGGGGATCGACACCGGGGAGCTGTTTTTT. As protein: CAISESQGIDTGELFF.

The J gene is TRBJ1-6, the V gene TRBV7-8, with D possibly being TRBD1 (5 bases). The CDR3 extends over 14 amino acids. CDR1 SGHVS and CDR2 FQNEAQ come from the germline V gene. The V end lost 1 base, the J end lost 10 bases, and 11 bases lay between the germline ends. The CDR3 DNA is TGTGCCAGCAGCTTAGACGGGGGAAGCTCACCCCTCCACTTT. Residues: CASSLDGGSSPLHF.

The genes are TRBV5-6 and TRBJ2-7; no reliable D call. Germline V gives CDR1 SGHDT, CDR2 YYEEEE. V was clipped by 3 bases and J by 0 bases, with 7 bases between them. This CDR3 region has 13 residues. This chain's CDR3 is CASSSLSSYEQYV. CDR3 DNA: TGTGCCAGCAGCTCCCTTAGCTCCTACGAGCAGTACGTC.

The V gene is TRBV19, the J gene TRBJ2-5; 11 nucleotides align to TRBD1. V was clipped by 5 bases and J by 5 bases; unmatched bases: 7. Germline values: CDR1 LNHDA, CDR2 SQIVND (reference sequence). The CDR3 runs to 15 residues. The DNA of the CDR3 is TGTGCCAGTAGTCCGGACAGGGGGCGCGGGGAGACCCAGTACTTC. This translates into CASSPDRGRGETQYF.

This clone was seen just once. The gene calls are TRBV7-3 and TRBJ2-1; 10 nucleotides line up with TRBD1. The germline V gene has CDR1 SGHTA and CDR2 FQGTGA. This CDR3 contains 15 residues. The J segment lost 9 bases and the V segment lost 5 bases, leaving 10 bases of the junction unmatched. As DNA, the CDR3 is TGTGCCAGCAGCCCATCGGGACAGGGGTGGGGTGAGCAGTTCTTC. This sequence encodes CASSPSGQGWGEQFF.

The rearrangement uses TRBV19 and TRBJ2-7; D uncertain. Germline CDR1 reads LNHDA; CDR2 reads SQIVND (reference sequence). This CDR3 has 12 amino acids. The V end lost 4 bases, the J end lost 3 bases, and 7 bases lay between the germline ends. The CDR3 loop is CASSNSYYEQYF. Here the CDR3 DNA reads TGTGCCAGTAGTAACTCATACTACGAGCAGTACTTC.

The CDR3 DNA sequence: TGTGCCAGCAGTACTCCAACGGGACAGGGAGGTGACGAGCAGTACTTC. It translates to CASSTPTGQGGDEQYF. This chain joins TRBV7-2 and TRBJ2-7; 9 bases fit TRBD1. Trimming cost V 6 bases and J 5 bases; bases outside gene matches: 14. This CDR3 is 16 amino acids long. Germline V lookup: CDR1 SGHTA, CDR2 FQGNSA.

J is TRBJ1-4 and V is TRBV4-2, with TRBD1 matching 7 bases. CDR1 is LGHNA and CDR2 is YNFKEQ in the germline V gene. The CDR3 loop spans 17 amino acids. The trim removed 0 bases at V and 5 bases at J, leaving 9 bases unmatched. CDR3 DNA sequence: TGTGCCAGCAGCCAAGAGGGGTCCGGGACAGCAAATGAAAAACTGTTTTTT. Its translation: CASSQEGSGTANEKLFF.

The CDR3 here is CASSWPGNTIYF. The DNA for the CDR3 is TGTGCCAGCAGCTGGCCTGGAAACACCATATATTTT. The chain is built from TRBV7-2 and TRBJ1-3; the D is unclear. CDR1 and CDR2 from the germline V gene are SGHTA and FQGNSA. V lost 4 bases and J 2 bases, leaving 3 bases between the germline ends. The CDR3 sequence is 12 residues long.

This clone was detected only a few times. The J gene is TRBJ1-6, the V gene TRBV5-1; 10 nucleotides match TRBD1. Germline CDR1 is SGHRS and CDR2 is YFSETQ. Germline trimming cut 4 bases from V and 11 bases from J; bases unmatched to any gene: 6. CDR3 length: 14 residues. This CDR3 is CASSTGQGYPPLHF. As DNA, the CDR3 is TGCGCCAGCAGCACGGGACAGGGGTATCCACCCCTCCACTTT.

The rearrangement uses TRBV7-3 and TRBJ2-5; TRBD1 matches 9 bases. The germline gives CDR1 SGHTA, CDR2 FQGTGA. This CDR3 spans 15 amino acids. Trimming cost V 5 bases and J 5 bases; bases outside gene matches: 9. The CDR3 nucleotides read TGTGCCAGCAGCCCACAAACAGGGGGCAGGGAGACCCAGTACTTC. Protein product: CASSPQTGGRETQYF.

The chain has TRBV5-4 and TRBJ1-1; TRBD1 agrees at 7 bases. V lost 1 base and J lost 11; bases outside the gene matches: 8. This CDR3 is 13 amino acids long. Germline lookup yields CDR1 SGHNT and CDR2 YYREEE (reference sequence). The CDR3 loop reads CASSLQTGNRAFF. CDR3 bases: TGTGCCAGCAGCTTGCAGACAGGGAACAGGGCTTTCTTT.

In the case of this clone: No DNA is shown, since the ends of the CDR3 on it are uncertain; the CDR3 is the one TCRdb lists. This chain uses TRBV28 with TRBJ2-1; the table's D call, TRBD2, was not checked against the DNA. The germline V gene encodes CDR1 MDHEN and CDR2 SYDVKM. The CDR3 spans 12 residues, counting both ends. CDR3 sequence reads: CASSSSGDEQFF.

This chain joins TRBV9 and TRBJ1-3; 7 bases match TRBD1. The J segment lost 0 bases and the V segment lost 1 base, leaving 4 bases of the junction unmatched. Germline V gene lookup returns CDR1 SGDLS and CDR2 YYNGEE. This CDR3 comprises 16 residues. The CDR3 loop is CASSVQGGSSGNTIYF. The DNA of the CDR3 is TGTGCCAGCAGCGTACAGGGGGGAAGCTCTGGAAACACCATATATTTT.

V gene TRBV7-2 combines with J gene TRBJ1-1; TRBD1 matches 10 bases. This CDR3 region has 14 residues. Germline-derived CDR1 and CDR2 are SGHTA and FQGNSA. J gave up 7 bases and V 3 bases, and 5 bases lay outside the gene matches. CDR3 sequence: CASSLDRGIGEAFF. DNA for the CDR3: TGTGCCAGCAGCTTGGACAGGGGGATCGGTGAAGCTTTCTTT.

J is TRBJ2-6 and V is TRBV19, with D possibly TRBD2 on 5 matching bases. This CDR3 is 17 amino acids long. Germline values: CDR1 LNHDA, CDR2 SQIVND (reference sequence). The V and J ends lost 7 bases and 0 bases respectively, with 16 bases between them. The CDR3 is CASTHGVPSSGANVLTF. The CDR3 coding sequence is TGTGCCAGTACACACGGGGTCCCTAGCTCTGGGGCCAACGTCCTGACTTTC.

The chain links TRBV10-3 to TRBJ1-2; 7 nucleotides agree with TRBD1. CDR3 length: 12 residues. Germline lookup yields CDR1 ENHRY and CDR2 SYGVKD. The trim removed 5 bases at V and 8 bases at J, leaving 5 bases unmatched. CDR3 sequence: CAISTGEEGYTF. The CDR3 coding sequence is TGTGCCATCAGTACAGGGGAGGAAGGCTACACCTTC.

In nucleotides, the CDR3 is TGTGCCAGTAGTACCTCTCTAGCGGGAGTTGCTGATGAGCAGTTCTTC. Its translation is CASSTSLAGVADEQFF. This sequence joins TRBV19 and TRBJ2-1, with 10 bases lining up with TRBD2. Germline V lookup: CDR1 LNHDA, CDR2 SQIVND (reference sequence). With V trimmed by 4 bases and J by 8 bases, 11 bases remained unmatched. This CDR3 comprises 16 residues.

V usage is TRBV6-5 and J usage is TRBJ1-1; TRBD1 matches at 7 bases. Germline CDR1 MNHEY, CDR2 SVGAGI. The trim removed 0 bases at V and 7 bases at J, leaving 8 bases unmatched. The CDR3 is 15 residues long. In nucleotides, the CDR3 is TGTGCCAGCAGTTACTCTACAGGGGCTAGAGATGAAGCTTTCTTT. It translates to CASSYSTGARDEAFF.

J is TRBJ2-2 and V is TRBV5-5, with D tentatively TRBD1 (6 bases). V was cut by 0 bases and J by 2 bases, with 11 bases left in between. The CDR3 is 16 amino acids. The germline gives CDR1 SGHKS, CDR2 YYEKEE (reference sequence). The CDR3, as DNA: TGTGCCAGCAGCTTGGATCCAGGGGTAAACACCGGGGAGCTGTTTTTT. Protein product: CASSLDPGVNTGELFF.

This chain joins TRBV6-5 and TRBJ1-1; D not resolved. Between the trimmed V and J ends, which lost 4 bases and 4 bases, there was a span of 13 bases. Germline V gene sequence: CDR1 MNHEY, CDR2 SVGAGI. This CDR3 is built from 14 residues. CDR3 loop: CASSSSMRVTEAFF. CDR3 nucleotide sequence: TGTGCCAGCAGTTCCTCGATGAGGGTCACTGAAGCTTTCTTT.

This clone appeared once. The DNA for the CDR3 is TGTGCCACATCCGGGACTCATTCATACGAGCAGTACTTC. Translating it yields CATSGTHSYEQYF. The chain employs TRBV28 and TRBJ2-7, with D tentatively TRBD2 (6 bases). Trimming took 10 bases from V and 4 from J, leaving 17 bases between them. There are 13 residues in the CDR3. Germline V lookup: CDR1 MDHEN, CDR2 SYDVKM.

The CDR3 nucleotides read TGTGCCACCAGCTCGGGACAGGGGACGGAGGGCTACACCTTC. Protein: CATSSGQGTEGYTF. V usage is TRBV24-1 and J usage is TRBJ1-2, with 10 bases that match TRBD1. The junction had 9 bases not matched to a gene; V was cut back by 7 bases and J by 8 bases. This CDR3 has 14 residues. The V gene's germline CDR1 is KGHDR and CDR2 SFDVKD.

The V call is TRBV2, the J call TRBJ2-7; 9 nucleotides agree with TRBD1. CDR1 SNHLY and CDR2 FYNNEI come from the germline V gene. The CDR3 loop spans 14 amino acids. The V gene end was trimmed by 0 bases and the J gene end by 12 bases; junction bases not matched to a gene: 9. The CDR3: CASSEAGQGLALYV. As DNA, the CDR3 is TGTGCCAGCAGTGAAGCGGGACAGGGCCTGGCTCTGTACGTC.

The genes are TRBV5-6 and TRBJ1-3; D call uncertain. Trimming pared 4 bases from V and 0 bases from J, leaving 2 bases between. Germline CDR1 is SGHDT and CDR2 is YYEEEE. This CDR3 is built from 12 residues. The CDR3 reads CASSRSGNTIYF. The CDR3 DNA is TGTGCCAGCAGCCGCTCTGGAAACACCATATATTTT.

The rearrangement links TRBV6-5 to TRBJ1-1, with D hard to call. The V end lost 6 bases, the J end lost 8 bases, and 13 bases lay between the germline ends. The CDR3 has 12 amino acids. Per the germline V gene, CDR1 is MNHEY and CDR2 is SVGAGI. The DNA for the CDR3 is TGTGCCAGCAGGTGGGAGGGCGGGGAAGCTTTCTTT. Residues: CASRWEGGEAFF.